This is a list of T cell receptor beta chains from one sample in a study of blood T cell repertoires in COVID-19. The method was immunoSEQ multiplex PCR; TCRdb's version includes in-frame clones alone and lacks a portion of them. The sample carries 150,000 to 200,000 clones, under 90% recorded once. The sample taken for sequencing was peripheral blood. These receptor sequences come from a man aged 35 to 55 with acute or convalescent COVID-19. CDR3s include the opening cysteine and the closing phenylalanine or tryptophan. A D gene is named only where the DNA matches it firmly. Some rows have no size entry. The others give once, few or many, or a class for an expanded clone.

TRBV4-3	.	TRBJ1-3	.	CASSQQIQGSSGNTIYF	TGCGCCAGCAGCCAACAAATTCAGGGGAGCTCTGGAAACACCATATATTTT
TRBV4-2	.	TRBJ1-2	.	CASSPPSPGYGYTF	TGTGCCAGCAGCCCTCCATCGCCAGGCTATGGCTACACCTTC
TRBV9	.	TRBJ2-1	.	CASSVDPGADNEQFF	TGTGCCAGCAGCGTAGATCCGGGAGCTGACAATGAGCAGTTCTTC
TRBV5-1	.	TRBJ1-2	TRBD1	CASSGIGTGNGYTF	TGCGCCAGCAGTGGGATAGGGACAGGGAATGGCTACACCTTC
TRBV6-5	.	TRBJ2-2	.	CASSYYSAGELFF	TGTGCCAGCAGTTACTACAGTGCCGGGGAGCTGTTTTTT
TRBV3-1/TRBV3-2	.	TRBJ1-6	.	CASSFSSYNSPLHF	TGTGCCAGCAGCTTCAGCTCCTATAATTCACCCCTCCACTTT
TRBV19	.	TRBJ2-1	TRBD2	CASSIGTSGGAWNEQFF	TGTGCCAGTAGTATAGGGACTAGCGGGGGGGCCTGGAATGAGCAGTTCTTC
TRBV5-1	.	TRBJ2-5	TRBD1	CASSSTGGSFETQYF	TGCGCCAGCAGCTCGACAGGGGGAAGTTTTGAGACCCAGTACTTC
TRBV9	.	TRBJ2-1	.	CASSVAVGVSYNEQFF	TGTGCCAGCAGCGTAGCAGTCGGAGTCTCCTACAATGAGCAGTTCTTC
TRBV21-1	.	TRBJ1-3	.	CASSGAGQGPGNTIYF	TGTGCCAGCAGCGGGGCGGGACAGGGCCCTGGAAACACCATATATTTT
TRBV27	.	TRBJ1-6	.	CASSFPSGSPLHF	TGTGCCAGCAGTTTCCCGTCGGGTTCACCCCTCCACTTT
TRBV27	.	TRBJ1-5	.	CASSYYSNQPQHF	TGTGCCAGCAGTTATTATAGCAATCAGCCCCAGCATTTT
TRBV7-9	once	TRBJ1-3	TRBD1	CASSFGQGKNTIYF	TGTGCCAGCAGCTTTGGACAGGGCAAAAACACCATATATTTT
TRBV7-9	.	TRBJ2-3	TRBD1	CASGQGSTDTQYF	TGTGCCAGCGGACAGGGTAGCACAGATACGCAGTATTTT
TRBV12-3/TRBV12-4	.	TRBJ1-5	TRBD1	CASSGQANQPQHF	TGTGCCAGCAGTGGACAGGCTAATCAGCCCCAGCATTTT
TRBV5-1	.	TRBJ2-5	TRBD2	CASCRLAGAQETQYF	TGCGCCAGCTGCAGACTAGCGGGGGCCCAAGAGACCCAGTACTTC
TRBV3-1/TRBV3-2	.	TRBJ2-1	.	CASSPRQGSYNEQFF	TGTGCCAGCAGCCCCCGACAAGGCTCCTACAATGAGCAGTTCTTC
TRBV23-1	.	TRBJ1-3	.	CASIVPGHHSGNTIYF	TGCGCCAGCATTGTCCCAGGACACCACTCTGGAAACACCATATATTTT
TRBV9	.	TRBJ1-5	.	CASSPHHSDSNQPQHF	TGTGCCAGCAGCCCCCACCACAGTGATAGCAATCAGCCCCAGCATTTT
TRBV6-1	few	TRBJ1-3	TRBD1	CASSVGQPSSGNTIYF	TGTGCCAGCAGTGTGGGACAGCCCTCCTCTGGAAACACCATATATTTT
TRBV5-1	.	TRBJ1-4	TRBD1	CASSWRDSNEKLFF	TGCGCCAGCAGCTGGAGGGACAGTAATGAAAAACTGTTTTTT
TRBV12-2	.	TRBJ1-6	.	CASRLLIGGSSLGQRGFTLHF	TGTGCAAGTCGCTTACTAATCGGAGGGTCCAGTTTGGGGCAAAGGGGATTCACCCTCCACTTT
TRBV7-9	.	TRBJ2-7	TRBD2	CASSHGGGASYEQYF	TGTGCCAGCAGCCACGGCGGGGGGGCGAGCTACGAGCAGTACTTC
TRBV19	.	TRBJ2-5	TRBD2	CASRAGGPSETQYF	TGTGCCAGTAGGGCGGGGGGACCGTCGGAGACCCAGTACTTC
TRBV9	.	TRBJ2-2	TRBD1	CASSVAARQGNTGELFF	TGTGCCAGCAGCGTAGCTGCACGACAGGGAAACACCGGGGAGCTGTTTTTT
TRBV5-1	.	TRBJ2-4	.	CASSLAGKNIQYF	TGCGCCAGCAGCTTGGCCGGGAAAAACATTCAGTACTTC
TRBV2	.	TRBJ2-7	.	CASRPIGDYEQYF	TGTGCCAGCAGGCCAATCGGGGACTACGAGCAGTACTTC
TRBV5-4	.	TRBJ2-2	TRBD2	CASSLKTSGGANGELFF	TGTGCCAGCAGCTTGAAGACTAGCGGGGGGGCGAACGGGGAGCTGTTTTTT
TRBV4-3	many	TRBJ2-7	.	CASSQTLKGAYEQYF	TGCGCCAGCAGCCAAACCCTAAAAGGGGCCTACGAGCAGTACTTC
TRBV4-3	.	TRBJ2-6	.	CASSQETGSDGANVLTF	TGCGCCAGCAGCCAAGAAACAGGTAGTGATGGGGCCAACGTCCTGACTTTC
TRBV7-9	.	TRBJ1-4	TRBD1	CASSSRTGGATNEKLFF	TGTGCCAGCAGCTCAAGGACAGGGGGCGCAACTAATGAAAAACTGTTTTTT
TRBV6-2/TRBV6-3	.	TRBJ2-7	TRBD2	CASSSSGGPPYEQYF	TGTGCCAGCAGTTCCAGCGGGGGGCCCCCTTACGAGCAGTACTTC
TRBV5-1	.	TRBJ2-7	TRBD1	CASMTGGSSNEQYF	TGCGCCAGCATGACAGGGGGCAGTTCCAACGAGCAGTACTTC
TRBV10-3	.	TRBJ1-3	TRBD1	CAISEPVRGFSGNTIYF	TGTGCCATCAGTGAGCCGGTCAGGGGGTTTTCTGGAAACACCATATATTTT
TRBV5-6	.	TRBJ2-1	.	CASSFWDIPYNEQFF	TGTGCCAGCAGCTTTTGGGACATTCCCTACAATGAGCAGTTCTTC
TRBV6-2/TRBV6-3	once	TRBJ2-2	.	CASSWRVNTGELFF	TGTGCCAGCAGCTGGCGGGTGAACACCGGGGAGCTGTTTTTT
TRBV30	few	TRBJ2-7	TRBD2	CAWSVHGGYYEQYF	TGTGCCTGGAGTGTACACGGGGGGTACTACGAGCAGTACTTC
TRBV11-2	.	TRBJ1-4	.	CASCGGPNEKLFF	TGTGCCAGCTGCGGAGGGCCTAATGAAAAACTGTTTTTT
TRBV24-1	.	TRBJ2-2	TRBD1	CATSALGTNRGLYTGELFF	TGTGCCACCAGTGCCTTAGGGACTAACAGGGGGCTGTACACCGGGGAGCTGTTTTTT
TRBV6-5	.	TRBJ1-2	.	CASSYSRWANYGYTF	TGTGCCAGCAGTTACTCCAGGTGGGCGAACTATGGCTACACCTTC
TRBV7-8	.	TRBJ1-1	.	CASSKGGDTEAFF	TGTGCCAGCAGCAAAGGGGGGGACACTGAAGCTTTCTTT
TRBV19	once	TRBJ1-2	TRBD1	CASSTERDRGLEVYGYTF	TGTGCCAGTAGTACGGAGCGGGACAGGGGGCTGGAGGTCTATGGCTACACCTTC
TRBV7-9	few	TRBJ2-1	TRBD2	CASSGLALLRRQFF	TGTGCCAGCAGCGGACTAGCCCTTCTCCGGAGGCAGTTCTTC
TRBV19	.	TRBJ1-1	.	CASSIPFQVTPEAFF	TGTGCCAGTAGTATCCCCTTCCAGGTCACTCCTGAAGCTTTCTTT
TRBV28	.	TRBJ1-1	.	CASSLGWKAFF	TGTGCCAGCAGTCTAGGATGGAAAGCTTTCTTT
TRBV28	few	TRBJ2-3	TRBD1	CASSLTGTGGSADTQYF	TGTGCCAGCAGTTTGACCGGGACAGGGGGTAGCGCAGATACGCAGTATTTT